The sample holds one count of the clone carrying this T cell receptor (beta chain). The entry originates in a study of blood T cell repertoires in COVID-19. Libraries were prepared by immunoSEQ multiplex PCR; TCRdb keeps only in-frame clonotypes and omits some of them. This table has under 35,000 clones, roughly nine tenths appearing once. Germline CDR1 reads LNHDA; CDR2 reads SQIVND (reference sequence). This CDR3 region has 14 residues. J lost 6 bases, V lost 5 bases, and 7 bases had no gene match. The sample comprised peripheral blood. The receptor comes from a man between 65 and 85 years old with active COVID-19. The rearrangement uses TRBV19 and TRBJ2-5; 9 nucleotides line up with TRBD1. The CDR3 DNA reads TGTGCCAGTAGTCAAGGGACAGGGCGGCAGACCCAGTACTTC. Encoded protein: CASSQGTGRQTQYF.